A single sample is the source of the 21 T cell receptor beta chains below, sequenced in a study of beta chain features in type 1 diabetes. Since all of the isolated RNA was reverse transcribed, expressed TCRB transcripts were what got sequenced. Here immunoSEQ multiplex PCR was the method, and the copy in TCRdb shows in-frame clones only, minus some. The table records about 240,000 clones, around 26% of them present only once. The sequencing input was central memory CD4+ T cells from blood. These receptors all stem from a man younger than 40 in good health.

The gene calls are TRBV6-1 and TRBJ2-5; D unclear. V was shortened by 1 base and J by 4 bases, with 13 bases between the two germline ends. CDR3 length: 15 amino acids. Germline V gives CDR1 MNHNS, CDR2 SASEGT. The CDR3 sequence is CASSEESGSGETQYF. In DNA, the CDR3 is TGTGCCAGCAGTGAAGAGTCTGGATCAGGAGAGACCCAGTACTTC.

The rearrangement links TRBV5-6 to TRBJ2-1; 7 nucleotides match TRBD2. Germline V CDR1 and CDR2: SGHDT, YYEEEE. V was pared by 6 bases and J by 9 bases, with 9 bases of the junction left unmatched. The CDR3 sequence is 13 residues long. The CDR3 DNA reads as TGTGCCAGCATGGGGACTATAGGGAGTGAGCAGTTCTTC. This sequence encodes CASMGTIGSEQFF.

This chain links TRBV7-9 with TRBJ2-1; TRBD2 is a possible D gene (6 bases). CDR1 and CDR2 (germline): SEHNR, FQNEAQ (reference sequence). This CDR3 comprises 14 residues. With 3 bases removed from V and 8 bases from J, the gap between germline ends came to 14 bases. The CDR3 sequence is CASSLSGSYDEQFF. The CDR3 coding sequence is TGTGCCAGCAGCTTGTCCGGGAGTTACGATGAGCAGTTCTTC.

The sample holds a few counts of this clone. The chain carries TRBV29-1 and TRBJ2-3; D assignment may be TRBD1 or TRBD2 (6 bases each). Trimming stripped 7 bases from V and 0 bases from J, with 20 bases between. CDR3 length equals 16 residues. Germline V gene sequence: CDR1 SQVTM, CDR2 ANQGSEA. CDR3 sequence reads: CSARGLAVGSTDTQYF. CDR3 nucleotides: TGCAGCGCGAGGGGGTTAGCGGTGGGAAGCACAGATACGCAGTATTTT.

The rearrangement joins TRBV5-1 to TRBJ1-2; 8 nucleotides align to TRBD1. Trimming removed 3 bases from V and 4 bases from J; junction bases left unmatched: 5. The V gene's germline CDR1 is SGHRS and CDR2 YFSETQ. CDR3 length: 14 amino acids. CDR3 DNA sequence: TGCGCCAGCAGCTCGGGACAGGTTTCCTATGGCTACACCTTC. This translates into CASSSGQVSYGYTF.

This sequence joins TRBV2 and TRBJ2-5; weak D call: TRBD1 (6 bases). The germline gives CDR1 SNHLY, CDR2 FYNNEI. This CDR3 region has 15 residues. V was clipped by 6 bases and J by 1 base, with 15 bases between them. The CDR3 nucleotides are TGTGCCAGCAGCCGGACAGCCGGAAGCCAAGAGACCCAGTACTTC. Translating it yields CASSRTAGSQETQYF.

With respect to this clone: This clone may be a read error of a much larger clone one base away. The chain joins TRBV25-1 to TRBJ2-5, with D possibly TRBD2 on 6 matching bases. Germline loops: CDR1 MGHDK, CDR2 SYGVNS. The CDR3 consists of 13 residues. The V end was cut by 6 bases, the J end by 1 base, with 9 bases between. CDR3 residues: CASSSGLQETQYF. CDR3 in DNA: TGTGCCAGCAGCTCGGGACTCCAAGAGACCCAGTACTTC.

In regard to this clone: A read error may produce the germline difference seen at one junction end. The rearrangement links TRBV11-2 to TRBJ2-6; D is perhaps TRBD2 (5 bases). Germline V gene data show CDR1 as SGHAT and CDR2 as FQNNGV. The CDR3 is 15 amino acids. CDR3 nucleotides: TGTGCCAGCAGCTTAGACCCCTTGAGGGCCAACATCCTGACTTTC. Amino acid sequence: CASSLDPLRANILTF.

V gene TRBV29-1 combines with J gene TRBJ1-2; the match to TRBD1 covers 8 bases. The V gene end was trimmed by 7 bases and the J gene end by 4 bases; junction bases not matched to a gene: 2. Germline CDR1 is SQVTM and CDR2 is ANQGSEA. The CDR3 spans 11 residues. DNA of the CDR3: TGCAGCGCACAGGGGGGCTATGGCTACACCTTC. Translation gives CSAQGGYGYTF.

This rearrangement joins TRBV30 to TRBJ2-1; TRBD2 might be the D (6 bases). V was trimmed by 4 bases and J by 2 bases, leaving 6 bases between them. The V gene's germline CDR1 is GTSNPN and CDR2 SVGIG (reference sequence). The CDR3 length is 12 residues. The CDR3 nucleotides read TGTGCCTGGAAGCGGGCCTACAATGAGCAGTTCTTC. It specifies CAWKRAYNEQFF.

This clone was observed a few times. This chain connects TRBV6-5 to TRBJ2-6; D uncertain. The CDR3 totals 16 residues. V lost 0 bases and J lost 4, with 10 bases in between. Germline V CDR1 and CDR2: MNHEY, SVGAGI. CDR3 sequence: CASSYSWRTGANVLTF. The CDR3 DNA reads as TGTGCCAGCAGTTACTCCTGGCGTACCGGGGCCAACGTCCTGACTTTC.

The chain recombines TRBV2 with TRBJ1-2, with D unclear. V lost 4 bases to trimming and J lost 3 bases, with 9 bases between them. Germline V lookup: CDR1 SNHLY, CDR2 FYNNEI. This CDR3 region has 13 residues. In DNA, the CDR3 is TGTGCCAGCAGTGTAGAGCAGGACTATGGCTACACCTTC. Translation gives CASSVEQDYGYTF.

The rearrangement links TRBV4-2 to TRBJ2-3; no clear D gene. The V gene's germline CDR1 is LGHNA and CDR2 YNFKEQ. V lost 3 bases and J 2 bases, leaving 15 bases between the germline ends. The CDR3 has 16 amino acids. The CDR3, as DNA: TGTGCCAGCAGCCACGACACGGGCGGAGACACAGATACGCAGTATTTT. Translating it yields CASSHDTGGDTDTQYF.

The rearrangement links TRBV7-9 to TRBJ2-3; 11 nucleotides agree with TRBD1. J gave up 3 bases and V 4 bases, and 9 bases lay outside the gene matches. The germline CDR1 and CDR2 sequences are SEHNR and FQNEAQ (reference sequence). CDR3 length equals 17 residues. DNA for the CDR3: TGTGCCAGCAGCTCCTCATTGGGACAGGGGGAAACAGATACGCAGTATTTT. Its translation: CASSSSLGQGETDTQYF.

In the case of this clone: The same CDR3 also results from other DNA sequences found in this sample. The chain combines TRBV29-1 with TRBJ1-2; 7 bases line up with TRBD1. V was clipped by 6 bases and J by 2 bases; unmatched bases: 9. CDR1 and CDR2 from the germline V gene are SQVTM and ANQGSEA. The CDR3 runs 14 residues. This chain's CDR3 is CSVVGRGQNYGYTF. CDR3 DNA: TGCAGCGTGGTGGGCCGGGGACAGAACTATGGCTACACCTTC.

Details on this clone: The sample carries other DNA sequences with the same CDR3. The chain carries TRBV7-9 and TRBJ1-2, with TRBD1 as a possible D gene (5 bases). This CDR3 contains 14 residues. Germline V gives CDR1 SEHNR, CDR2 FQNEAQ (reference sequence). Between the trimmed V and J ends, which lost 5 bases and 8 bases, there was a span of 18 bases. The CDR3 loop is CASSREGGARGYTF. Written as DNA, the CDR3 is TGTGCCAGCAGCCGCGAAGGAGGGGCTCGGGGCTACACCTTC. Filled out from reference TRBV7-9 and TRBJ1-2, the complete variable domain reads DTGVSQNPRHKITKRGQNVTFRCDPISEHNRLYWYRQTLGQGPEFLTYFQNEAQLEKSRLLSDRFSAERPKGSFSTLEIQRTEQGDSAMYLCASSREGGARGYTFGSGTRLTVV.

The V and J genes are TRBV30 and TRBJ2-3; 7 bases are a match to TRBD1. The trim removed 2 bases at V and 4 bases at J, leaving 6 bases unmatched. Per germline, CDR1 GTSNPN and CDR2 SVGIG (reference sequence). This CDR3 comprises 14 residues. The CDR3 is CAWSPTGASDTQYF. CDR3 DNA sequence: TGTGCCTGGAGTCCTACAGGGGCGTCAGATACGCAGTATTTT. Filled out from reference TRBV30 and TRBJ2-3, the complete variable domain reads SQTIHQWPATLVQPVGSPLSLECTVEGTSNPNLYWYRQAAGRGLQLLFYSVGIGQISSEVPQNLSASRPQDRQFILSSKKLLLSDSGFYLCAWSPTGASDTQYFGPGTRLTVL.

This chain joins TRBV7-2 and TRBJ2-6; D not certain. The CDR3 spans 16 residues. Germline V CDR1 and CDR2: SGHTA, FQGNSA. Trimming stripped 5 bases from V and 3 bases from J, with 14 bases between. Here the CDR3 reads CASSPARFFGANVLTF. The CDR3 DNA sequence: TGTGCCAGCAGCCCCGCACGGTTTTTTGGGGCCAACGTCCTGACTTTC.

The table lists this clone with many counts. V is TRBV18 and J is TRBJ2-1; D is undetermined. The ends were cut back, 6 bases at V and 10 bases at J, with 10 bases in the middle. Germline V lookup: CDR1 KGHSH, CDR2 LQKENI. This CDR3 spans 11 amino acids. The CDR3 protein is CASSAADEQFF. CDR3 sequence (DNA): TGTGCCAGCTCCGCAGCAGACGAGCAGTTCTTC.

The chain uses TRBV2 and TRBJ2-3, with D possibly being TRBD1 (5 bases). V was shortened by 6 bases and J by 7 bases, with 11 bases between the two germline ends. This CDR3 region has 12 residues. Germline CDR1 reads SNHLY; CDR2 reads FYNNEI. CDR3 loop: CASSSDSHTQYF. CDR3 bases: TGTGCCAGCAGCTCAGACAGCCATACGCAGTATTTT.

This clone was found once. The CDR3 loop reads CASSLGSQNIQYF. The CDR3 DNA reads as TGTGCCAGCAGCTTAGGGAGCCAAAACATTCAGTACTTC. The chain combines TRBV7-2 with TRBJ2-4; D is unclear. This CDR3 region has 13 residues. Germline V gene sequence: CDR1 SGHTA, CDR2 FQGNSA. Trimming removed 1 base at V and 5 bases at J, with 6 bases between.